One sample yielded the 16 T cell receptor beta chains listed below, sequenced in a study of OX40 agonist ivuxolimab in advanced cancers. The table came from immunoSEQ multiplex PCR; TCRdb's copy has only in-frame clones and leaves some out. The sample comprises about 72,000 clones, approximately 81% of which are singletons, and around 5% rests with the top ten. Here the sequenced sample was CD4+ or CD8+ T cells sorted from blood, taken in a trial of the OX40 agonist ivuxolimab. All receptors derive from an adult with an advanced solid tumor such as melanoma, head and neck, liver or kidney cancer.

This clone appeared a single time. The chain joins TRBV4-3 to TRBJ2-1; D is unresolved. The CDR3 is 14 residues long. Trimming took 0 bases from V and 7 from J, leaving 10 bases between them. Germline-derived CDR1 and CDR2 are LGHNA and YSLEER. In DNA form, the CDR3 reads TGCGCCAGCAGCCAAGATTCGTCGGTAAATGAGCAGTTCTTC. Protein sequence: CASSQDSSVNEQFF.

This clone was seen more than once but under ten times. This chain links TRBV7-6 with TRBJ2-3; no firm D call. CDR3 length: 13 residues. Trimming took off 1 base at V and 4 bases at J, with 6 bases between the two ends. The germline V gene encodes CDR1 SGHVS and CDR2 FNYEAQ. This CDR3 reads CASSLGIADTQYF. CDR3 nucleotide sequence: TGTGCCAGCAGCTTAGGCATAGCAGATACGCAGTATTTT.

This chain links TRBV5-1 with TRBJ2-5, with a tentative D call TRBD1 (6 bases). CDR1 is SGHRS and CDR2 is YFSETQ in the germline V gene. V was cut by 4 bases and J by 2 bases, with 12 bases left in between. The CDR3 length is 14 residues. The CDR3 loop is CASSLSGVQETQYF. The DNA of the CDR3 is TGCGCCAGCAGCCTATCAGGGGTACAAGAGACCCAGTACTTC.

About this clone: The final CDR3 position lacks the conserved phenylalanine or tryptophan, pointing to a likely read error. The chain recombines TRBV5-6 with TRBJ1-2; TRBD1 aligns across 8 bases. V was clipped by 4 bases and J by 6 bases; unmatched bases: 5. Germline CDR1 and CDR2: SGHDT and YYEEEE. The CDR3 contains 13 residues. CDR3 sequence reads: CASSRTGTHGYTL. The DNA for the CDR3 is TGTGCCAGCAGCCGGACAGGGACTCATGGCTACACCCTC.

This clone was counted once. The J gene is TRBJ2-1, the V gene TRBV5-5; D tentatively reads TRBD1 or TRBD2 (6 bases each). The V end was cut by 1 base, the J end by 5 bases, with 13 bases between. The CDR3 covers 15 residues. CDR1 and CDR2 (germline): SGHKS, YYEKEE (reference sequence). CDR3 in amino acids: CASSLWGALNNEQFF. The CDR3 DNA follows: TGTGCCAGCAGCTTGTGGGGGGCCCTAAACAATGAGCAGTTCTTC. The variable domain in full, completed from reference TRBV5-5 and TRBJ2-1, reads DAGVTQSPTHLIKTRGQQVTLRCSPISGHKSVSWYQQVLGQGPQFIFQYYEKEERGRGNFPDRFSARQFPNYSSELNVNALLLGDSALYLCASSLWGALNNEQFFGPGTRLTVL.

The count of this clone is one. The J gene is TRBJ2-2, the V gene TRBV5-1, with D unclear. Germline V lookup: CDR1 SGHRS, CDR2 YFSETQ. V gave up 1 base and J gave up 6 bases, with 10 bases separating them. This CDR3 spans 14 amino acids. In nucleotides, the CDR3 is TGCGCCAGCAGCTTGTCCCCAACGGCCGGGGAGCTGTTTTTT. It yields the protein CASSLSPTAGELFF.

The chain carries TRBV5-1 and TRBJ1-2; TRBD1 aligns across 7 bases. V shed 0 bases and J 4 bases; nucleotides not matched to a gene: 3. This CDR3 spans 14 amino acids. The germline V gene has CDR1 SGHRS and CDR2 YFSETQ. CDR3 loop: CASSLEGTVYGYTF. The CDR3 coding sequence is TGCGCCAGCAGCTTGGAAGGGACAGTCTATGGCTACACCTTC.

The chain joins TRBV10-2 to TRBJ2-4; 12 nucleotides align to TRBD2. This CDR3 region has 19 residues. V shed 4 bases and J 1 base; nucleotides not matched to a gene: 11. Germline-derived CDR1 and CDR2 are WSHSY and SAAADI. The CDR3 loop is CASSGLAGAGGMAKNIQYF. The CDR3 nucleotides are TGCGCCAGCAGTGGACTAGCGGGAGCGGGCGGGATGGCCAAAAACATTCAGTACTTC.

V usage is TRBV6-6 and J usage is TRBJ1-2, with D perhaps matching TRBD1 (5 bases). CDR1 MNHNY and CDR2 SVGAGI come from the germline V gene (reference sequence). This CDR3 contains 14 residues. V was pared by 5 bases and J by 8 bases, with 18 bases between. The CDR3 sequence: CASSTSGGQRGYTF. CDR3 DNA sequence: TGTGCCAGCAGTACCTCCGGGGGTCAGAGGGGCTACACCTTC.

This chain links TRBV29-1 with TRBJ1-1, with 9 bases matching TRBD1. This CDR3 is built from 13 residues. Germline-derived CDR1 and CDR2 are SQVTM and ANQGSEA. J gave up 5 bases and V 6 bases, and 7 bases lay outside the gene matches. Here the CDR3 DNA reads TGCAGCGTGCTGGGACAGGGAACGACTGAAGCTTTCTTT. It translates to CSVLGQGTTEAFF. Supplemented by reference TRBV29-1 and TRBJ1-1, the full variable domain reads SAVISQKPSRDICQRGTSLTIQCQVDSQVTMMFWYRQQPGQSLTLIATANQGSEATYESGFVIDKFPISRPNLTFSTLTVSNMSPEDSSIYLCSVLGQGTTEAFFGQGTRLTVV.

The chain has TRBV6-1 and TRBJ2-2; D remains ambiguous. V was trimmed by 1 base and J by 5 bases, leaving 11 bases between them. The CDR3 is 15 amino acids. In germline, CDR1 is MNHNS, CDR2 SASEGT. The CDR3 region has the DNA TGTGCCAGCAGTGAAGGAGGTCGGCAGACCGGGGAGCTGTTTTTT. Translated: CASSEGGRQTGELFF.

CDR3: CASSPLLGTQETQYF. CDR3 coding DNA: TGTGCCAGCAGCCCCCTTTTGGGCACCCAAGAGACCCAGTACTTC. The chain is built from TRBV14 and TRBJ2-5; D call uncertain. This CDR3 comprises 15 residues. Per the germline V gene, CDR1 is SGHDN and CDR2 is FVKESK. V lost 4 bases and J 1 base, leaving 13 bases between the germline ends.

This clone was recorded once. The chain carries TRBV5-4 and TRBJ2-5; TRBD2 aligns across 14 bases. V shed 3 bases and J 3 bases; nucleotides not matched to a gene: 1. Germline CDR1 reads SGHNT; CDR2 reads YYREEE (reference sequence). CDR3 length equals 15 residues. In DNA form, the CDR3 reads TGTGCCAGCAGCTCGGGACTAGCGGGGGAAGAGACCCAGTACTTC. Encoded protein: CASSSGLAGEETQYF.

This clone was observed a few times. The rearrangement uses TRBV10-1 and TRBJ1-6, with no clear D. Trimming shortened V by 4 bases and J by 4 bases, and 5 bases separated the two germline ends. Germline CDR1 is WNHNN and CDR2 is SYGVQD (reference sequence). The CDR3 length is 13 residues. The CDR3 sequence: CASSAGYNSPLHF. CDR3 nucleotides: TGCGCCAGCAGTGCTGGGTATAATTCACCCCTCCACTTT.

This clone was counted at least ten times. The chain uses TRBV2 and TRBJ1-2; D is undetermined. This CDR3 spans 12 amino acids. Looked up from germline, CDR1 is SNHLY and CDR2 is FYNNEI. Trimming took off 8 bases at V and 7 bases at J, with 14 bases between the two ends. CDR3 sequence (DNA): TGTGCCAGCGAAGGTGGCAATCCTGGCTACACCTTC. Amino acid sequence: CASEGGNPGYTF.

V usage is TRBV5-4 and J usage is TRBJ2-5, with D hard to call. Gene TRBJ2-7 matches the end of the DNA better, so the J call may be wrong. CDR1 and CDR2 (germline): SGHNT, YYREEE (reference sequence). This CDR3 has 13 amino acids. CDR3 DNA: TGTGCCAGCAGCCCGGACCCTACCTACGAGCAGTACTTC. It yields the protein CASSPDPTYEQYF.